The 12 T cell receptor beta chains in this list originate from one sample, sequenced in a study of T cell repertoires in cytomegalovirus infection. TCRdb itself ran the reads through MiXCR, one entry per CDR3 protein. The sample carries roughly 230,000 distinct CDR3 sequences, around 6.6% recorded once. The specimen sequenced was PBMCs. The receptors here all came from a human donor in good health (CMV status not recorded). Some clones in this sample may be carry-over from other donors' samples.

The chain couples TRBV7-9 to TRBJ1-2; no definite D call. The CDR3 contains 11 residues. V shed 5 bases and J shed 8 bases, with 9 bases lying between them. Germline lookup yields CDR1 SEHNR and CDR2 FQNEAQ (reference sequence). The CDR3 loop reads CASSLERGYTF. The CDR3 DNA follows: TGTGCCAGCAGCCTTGAACGGGGCTACACCTTC.

In its sample, this clonotype was seen many times. J is TRBJ2-5 and V is TRBV29-1; D remains ambiguous. The CDR3 has 12 residues. Between the trimmed V and J ends, which lost 5 bases and 1 base, there was a span of 8 bases. CDR1 is SQVTM and CDR2 is ANQGSEA in the germline V gene. The CDR3 DNA reads TGCAGCGTTCGGAATCCCCAAGAGACCCAGTACTTC. Its translation is CSVRNPQETQYF.

This clonotype was observed at least ten times. The chain links TRBV6-2 or TRBV6-3 to TRBJ2-2; TRBD1 aligns across 7 bases. V dropped 2 bases and J dropped 0; count of bases not matched to a gene: 3. In germline, CDR1 is MNHEY, CDR2 SVGEGT. CDR3 length: 16 residues. The CDR3 DNA reads TGTGCCAGCAGTTACGTCCAGGGGGCGAACACCGGGGAGCTGTTTTTT. As protein: CASSYVQGANTGELFF.

The chain is built from TRBV20-1 and TRBJ2-5, with no clear D. Trimming left V 2 bases short and J 6 bases short, with 10 bases between. The CDR3 sequence is 12 residues long. From germline, CDR1 is DFQATT and CDR2 SNEGSKA (reference sequence). CDR3 nucleotides: TGCAGTGCTAGAAGTTTAGGGAAGACCCAGTACTTC. As protein: CSARSLGKTQYF.

This chain uses TRBV2 with TRBJ1-2; weak D call: TRBD1 (5 bases). Between the trimmed V and J ends, which lost 6 bases and 3 bases, there was a span of 14 bases. In germline, CDR1 is SNHLY, CDR2 FYNNEI. This CDR3 contains 14 residues. CDR3 sequence reads: CASSGVGGDYGYTF. The CDR3 nucleotides read TGTGCCAGCAGCGGGGTCGGGGGAGACTATGGCTACACCTTC.

There are many counts of this clonotype. This chain links TRBV7-2 with TRBJ1-5; D unresolved. Germline assignment: CDR1 SGHTA and CDR2 FQGNSA. CDR3 length equals 14 residues. The V end was cut by 2 bases, the J end by 2 bases, with 7 bases between. The CDR3 is CASSLRQRNQPQHF. CDR3 DNA: TGTGCCAGCAGCTTAAGGCAGCGCAATCAGCCCCAGCATTTT.

This clonotype was seen repeatedly, ten times or more. This chain joins TRBV10-3 and TRBJ1-4; D is ambiguous. From germline, CDR1 is ENHRY and CDR2 SYGVKD. V lost 4 bases and J lost 3, with 6 bases in between. The CDR3 extends over 13 amino acids. CDR3 DNA sequence: TGTGCCATCAGTGGGGTCTCTAATGAAAAACTGTTTTTT. Residues: CAISGVSNEKLFF.

This clonotype was observed at least ten times. The chain is built from TRBV19 and TRBJ1-2, with D unresolved. CDR1 and CDR2 from the germline V gene are LNHDA and SQIVND (reference sequence). The CDR3 length is 16 residues. The V gene lost 3 bases and the J gene lost 0 bases, with 14 bases spanning the gap. The CDR3 DNA sequence: TGTGCCAGTAGTATCCAGGCGGGGAAAACTAACTATGGCTACACCTTC. It is translated as CASSIQAGKTNYGYTF.

This clonotype was detected ten times or more. The chain links TRBV20-1 to TRBJ2-3, with 9 positions matching TRBD2. Germline V gene lookup returns CDR1 DFQATT and CDR2 SNEGSKA (reference sequence). The CDR3 spans 20 residues. Trimming at V came to 6 bases and at J to 1 base, leaving 23 bases not matched to a gene. CDR3 amino acids: CSAHDPINSGGLRGTDTQYF. The CDR3 bases are TGCAGTGCCCACGATCCAATTAATAGCGGGGGTTTAAGGGGCACAGATACGCAGTATTTT.

This clonotype has a count of ten or more. The rearrangement uses TRBV29-1 and TRBJ1-2; TRBD1 matches at 7 bases. Germline V gives CDR1 SQVTM, CDR2 ANQGSEA. The CDR3 length is 13 residues. Trimming removed 3 bases from V and 7 bases from J; junction bases left unmatched: 8. The CDR3 DNA reads TGCAGCGTTGAGGCAAACAGGGGCGTTGGCTACACCTTC. It yields the protein CSVEANRGVGYTF. The entire variable domain, with the rest obtained from reference TRBV29-1 and TRBJ1-2, is as follows: SAVISQKPSRDICQRGTSLTIQCQVDSQVTMMFWYRQQPGQSLTLIATANQGSEATYESGFVIDKFPISRPNLTFSTLTVSNMSPEDSSIYLCSVEANRGVGYTFGSGTRLTVV.

This clonotype has a handful of counts. The genes are TRBV6-1 and TRBJ2-5; D unclear. Germline lookup yields CDR1 MNHNS and CDR2 SASEGT. This CDR3 region has 14 residues. V shed 5 bases and J shed 2 bases, with 12 bases lying between them. The CDR3, as DNA: TGTGCCAGCAGTAGAGCCGGGCGGCAAGAGACCCAGTACTTC. Translated, it gives CASSRAGRQETQYF.

Many counts were recorded for this clonotype. The chain links TRBV7-2 to TRBJ1-4, with no clear D. V lost 7 bases and J lost 8, with 20 bases in between. CDR3 length: 15 residues. Germline values: CDR1 SGHTA, CDR2 FQGNSA. CDR3 sequence: CASTETGLRREKLFF. The CDR3 DNA reads TGTGCCAGCACCGAAACCGGGCTCCGACGAGAAAAACTGTTTTTT.